The source of this TCR beta chain is a study of T-cell reconstitution after alpha-beta-depleted transplantation in children. CDR1 MDHEN and CDR2 SYDVKM come from the germline V gene. Trimming left V 10 bases short and J 3 bases short, with 16 bases between. CDR3 length: 13 residues. Unique molecular identifiers were used in preparing the TCRbeta library. TCRdb reanalysed the PCR reads using MiXCR and keeps one entry per CDR3 protein. The sample consists of about 260,000 distinct CDR3 sequences, 11% of them appearing once. The chain is built from TRBV28 and TRBJ2-7, with D perhaps assigned TRBD1 or TRBD2 (5 bases each). The source material was peripheral blood, sampled 180 days after TCRalphabeta/CD19-depleted stem cell transplant. The clonotype originates from a male patient aged 2-10 years who had a stem cell transplant for chronic granulomatous disease, so the T cells may come from the graft donor. The CDR3 nucleotides are TGTGCCACCGCCGGCTGGGGGAACTACGAGCAGTACTTC. It encodes CATAGWGNYEQYF.